The 9 T cell receptor beta chains given below trace back to one sample, sequenced in a study of shared T cell receptors in the human thymus (dated by TCRdb to the early 2020s). The library was made by the immunoSEQ multiplex PCR assay. In its TCRdb copy, this immuneACCESS table keeps in-frame sequences only and misses some clones. Where compared with another copy, unresolved V genes explain less than half of these, and the others have no known cause. The sample data list about 380,000 clones, and roughly 94% of these were observed just once. The top ten constitute 0.02% of the sample. Material: thymocytes. Source of these receptors: a human donor.

The chain couples TRBV9 to TRBJ2-1; perhaps TRBD2 as D (5 bases). The CDR3 consists of 14 residues. With 4 bases removed from V and 9 bases from J, the gap between germline ends came to 17 bases. The germline CDR1 and CDR2 sequences are SGDLS and YYNGEE. CDR3 amino acids: CASSLRPRSGEQFF. In nucleotides, the CDR3 is TGTGCCAGCAGCCTGCGCCCGAGGAGCGGTGAGCAGTTCTTC. Drawing the rest from reference TRBV9 and TRBJ2-1, the complete variable domain is DSGVTQTPKHLITATGQRVTLRCSPRSGDLSVYWYQQSLDQGLQFLIQYYNGEERAKGNILERFSAQQFPDLHSELNLSSLELGDSALYFCASSLRPRSGEQFFGPGTRLTVL.

This chain joins TRBV5-4 and TRBJ2-3; D is tentatively TRBD1 or TRBD2 (6 bases each). This CDR3 comprises 16 residues. Germline assignment: CDR1 SGHNT and CDR2 YYREEE (reference sequence). V lost 4 bases and J lost 2, with 17 bases in between. CDR3 amino acids: CASSTLPGADTDTQYF. In DNA, the CDR3 is TGTGCCAGCAGCACCCTTCCGGGGGCCGACACAGATACGCAGTATTTT.

The chain carries TRBV10-3 and TRBJ2-3, with D possibly TRBD2 on 7 matching bases. V lost 6 bases and J lost 1, with 17 bases in between. Germline V gives CDR1 ENHRY, CDR2 SYGVKD. This CDR3 is 16 amino acids long. This CDR3 is CAIRGPGGLGTDTQYF. The CDR3 coding sequence is TGTGCCATCAGAGGGCCGGGGGGCCTTGGCACAGATACGCAGTATTTT.

The V call is TRBV19, the J call TRBJ1-2; tentative D call: TRBD1 (5 bases). CDR1 LNHDA and CDR2 SQIVND come from the germline V gene (reference sequence). The CDR3 extends over 18 amino acids. The V and J ends lost 5 bases and 2 bases respectively, with 24 bases between them. CDR3 DNA: TGTGCCAGTAGTTCCAGTCCGACAGAAAGGTGGGGGAACTATGGCTACACCTTC. Amino acid sequence: CASSSSPTERWGNYGYTF.

Only one count was recorded for this clone. The CDR3, as DNA: TGCGCCAGCCTCGGGACAGTTGCAACTAATGAAAAACTGTTTTTT. Translating gives CASLGTVATNEKLFF. The chain carries TRBV5-1 and TRBJ1-4, with 7 bases identical to TRBD1. This CDR3 contains 15 residues. The germline V gene encodes CDR1 SGHRS and CDR2 YFSETQ. Trimming cost V 7 bases and J 0 bases; bases outside gene matches: 6.

The rearrangement joins TRBV7-9 to TRBJ2-3, with TRBD2 identical over 13 bases. This CDR3 is 18 amino acids long. V lost 4 bases to trimming and J lost 5 bases; unmatched junction nucleotides: 12. Germline CDR1 and CDR2: SEHNR and FQNEAQ (reference sequence). The CDR3 nucleotides are TGTGCCAGCAGCTCATCCGGGACTAGCGGGACCACCGAAGATACGCAGTATTTT. This sequence encodes CASSSSGTSGTTEDTQYF.

This chain links TRBV27 with TRBJ2-3; D not resolved. Germline CDR1 MNHEY, CDR2 SMNVEV (reference sequence). V was clipped by 4 bases and J by 1 base, with 12 bases between them. This CDR3 spans 15 amino acids. CDR3: CASSSSKWGTDTQYF. CDR3 DNA sequence: TGTGCCAGCAGTTCAAGCAAGTGGGGCACAGATACGCAGTATTTT.

As regards this clone: The sample holds other DNA sequences that translate to the same CDR3. This chain uses TRBV27 with TRBJ1-2, with 7 bases lining up with TRBD1. The trim removed 3 bases at V and 2 bases at J, leaving 0 bases unmatched. Looked up from germline, CDR1 is MNHEY and CDR2 is SMNVEV (reference sequence). This CDR3 has 13 residues. The CDR3 DNA reads as TGTGCCAGCAGTTTCAGGGGGAACTATGGCTACACCTTC. It codes for CASSFRGNYGYTF.

The rearrangement links TRBV29-1 to TRBJ2-1; a weak D match, TRBD2 (6 bases). The CDR3 is 17 amino acids. CDR1 and CDR2 from the germline V gene are SQVTM and ANQGSEA. Deletions cut 0 bases from V and 0 bases from J, with 15 bases between. CDR3 region: CSVEDHHAGPSYNEQFF. The CDR3 DNA follows: TGCAGCGTTGAAGATCATCACGCGGGGCCCTCCTACAATGAGCAGTTCTTC.